Ten or more counts support the clone carrying this TCR beta chain. MiXCR was run by TCRdb on the 5' RACE reads, yielding one entry per CDR3 protein. The sample has some 120,000 distinct CDR3 sequences; approximately 8.4% are singletons. The sample is drawn from a study of T cells after yellow fever vaccination. Germline CDR1 is MNHEY and CDR2 is SVGAGI. CDR3 size: 16 residues. V was shortened by 0 bases and J by 6 bases, with 14 bases between the two germline ends. This clonotype was sampled from a man aged 25-45 years who received the YFV17D yellow fever vaccine. The chain has TRBV6-5 and TRBJ2-2; weak D call: TRBD2 (6 bases). This specimen consisted of CD8+ T cells sorted from PBMCs, obtained 45 days after the yellow fever booster vaccination. Written as DNA, the CDR3 is TGTGCCAGCAGTTACTCGTTCGGCGGGATCGCCGGGGAGCTGTTTTTT. This codes for CASSYSFGGIAGELFF.